This is a list of T cell receptor beta chains from one sample in a study of CD8 T cells in Susac syndrome. TCRdb ran MiXCR on the immunoSEQ multiplex PCR reads and lists one entry per CDR3 protein. This table holds a few hundred thousand distinct CDR3 sequences, approximately 90% found once. The sequencing sample was made of CD8+ T cells from PBMCs. All receptors come from a human donor with multiple sclerosis. The CDR3 runs from the conserved cysteine through the conserved F or W. A D gene is named only where the DNA matches it firmly. Expanded clones are given a class, and other clones once, few, many or no size at all.

TRBJ1-5	NA	NA	TRBV28	CASSPDAGTNQPQHF	TGTGCCAGCAGCCCCGACGCCGGGACAAATCAGCCCCAGCATTTT
TRBJ2-1	NA	NA	TRBV30	CAWTGPYGNEQFF	TGTGCCTGGACGGGCCCCTACGGCAATGAGCAGTTCTTC
TRBJ2-7	NA	once	TRBV9	CASSEGDLFYEQYF	TGTGCCAGCAGCGAGGGGGACTTATTCTACGAGCAGTACTTC
TRBJ1-6	NA	NA	TRBV10-3	CAISPDPGGDYNSPLHF	TGTGCCATCAGCCCCGACCCCGGGGGCGACTATAATTCACCCCTCCACTTT
TRBJ2-1	TRBD2	NA	TRBV25-1	CASSELVAGGLYNEQFF	TGTGCCAGCAGTGAATTGGTAGCGGGGGGCCTTTACAATGAGCAGTTCTTC
TRBJ2-4	TRBD1	NA	TRBV12-5	CASGPPGQEKNIQYF	TGTGCTAGTGGTCCGCCCGGACAGGAGAAAAACATTCAGTACTTC
TRBJ2-3	NA	NA	TRBV12-3/TRBV12-4	CASSYGLFTDTQYF	TGTGCCAGCAGCTATGGACTTTTCACAGATACGCAGTATTTT
TRBJ2-1	NA	once	TRBV13	CASSSGPISYNEQFF	TGTGCCAGCAGCAGCGGGCCAATTTCCTACAATGAGCAGTTCTTC
TRBJ2-7	NA	NA	TRBV6-5	CASSYSRVMYEQYF	TGTGCCAGCAGTTACTCGCGAGTAATGTACGAGCAGTACTTC
TRBJ1-2	TRBD1	NA	TRBV3-1	CASSLVIRDREFYGYTF	TGTGCCAGCAGTCTCGTTATCCGGGACAGGGAGTTCTATGGCTACACCTTC
TRBJ2-7	TRBD2	NA	TRBV5-8	CASSWGGRAGAFYEQYF	TGTGCCAGCAGCTGGGGGGGAAGGGCGGGAGCCTTCTACGAGCAGTACTTC
TRBJ2-5	NA	NA	TRBV19	CASSPRGGQETQYF	TGTGCCAGTAGTCCGCGTGGGGGCCAAGAGACCCAGTACTTC
TRBJ1-1	NA	NA	TRBV19	CASSIDAGTEAFF	TGTGCCAGTAGTATCGATGCAGGCACTGAAGCTTTCTTT
TRBJ2-7	TRBD2	once	TRBV2	CASMGGGPVAGDSYEQYF	TGTGCCAGCATGGGCGGGGGGCCCGTGGCGGGAGACTCCTACGAGCAGTACTTC
TRBJ2-1	TRBD1	once	TRBV13	CASSLDRGGDEQFF	TGTGCCAGCAGCCTGGACAGGGGGGGCGATGAGCAGTTCTTC
TRBJ1-5	NA	NA	TRBV4-3	CASSQELELNQPQHF	TGCGCCAGCAGCCAAGAGCTTGAGCTAAATCAGCCCCAGCATTTT
TRBJ2-2	TRBD2	NA	TRBV6-5	CASSSGTSGSVVDTGELFF	TGTGCCAGCAGTTCCGGGACTAGCGGGAGTGTCGTGGATACCGGGGAGCTGTTTTTT